This T cell receptor (beta chain) was documented in a study of blood T cell repertoires in COVID-19. Study-level background: The United States, Italy and Spain were the sources of the acute and convalescent COVID-19 samples. T cells, B-cell-depleted T cells, or PBMCs provided the cDNA or gDNA that served as material.

Per the original data handling: Amplification from reference gene primers served as the basis for estimated nucleated cell counts. Sequenced by immunoSEQ multiplex PCR; TCRdb stores in-frame clones only, minus some. That table furnishes V, J and clone size, whereas the DNA furnished D and trimming. The sample holds hundreds of thousands of clones, approximately 85% seen once. The V end was cut by 2 bases, the J end by 3 bases, with 16 bases between. The CDR3 runs to 17 residues. The germline CDR1 and CDR2 sequences are SGHAT and FQNNGV. This TCR came from a man aged 50 to 59 with active or convalescent COVID-19. J is TRBJ1-4 and V is TRBV11-2; TRBD1 might be the D (6 bases). The sample taken for sequencing was peripheral blood. CDR3 coding DNA: TGTGCCAGCAGCTTACGCAGGGGAGTATTTGCTAATGAAAAACTGTTTTTT. This gives the protein CASSLRRGVFANEKLFF.